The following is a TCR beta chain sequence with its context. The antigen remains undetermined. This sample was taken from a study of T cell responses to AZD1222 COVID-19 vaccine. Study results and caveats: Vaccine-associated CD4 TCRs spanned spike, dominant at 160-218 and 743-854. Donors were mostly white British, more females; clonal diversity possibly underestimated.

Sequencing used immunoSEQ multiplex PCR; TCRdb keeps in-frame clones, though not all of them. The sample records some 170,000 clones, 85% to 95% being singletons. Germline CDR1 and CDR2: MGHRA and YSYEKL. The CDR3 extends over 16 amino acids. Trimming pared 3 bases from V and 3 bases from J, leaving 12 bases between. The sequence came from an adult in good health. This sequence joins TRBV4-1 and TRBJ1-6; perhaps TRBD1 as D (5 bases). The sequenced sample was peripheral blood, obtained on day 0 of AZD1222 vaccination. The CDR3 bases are TGCGCCAGCAGCCACGCCCAGACAGACTATAATTCACCCCTCCACTTT. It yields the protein CASSHAQTDYNSPLHF.